This paragraph covers one T cell receptor (beta chain) sequence. Its specificity is not known. Donation came from healthy Caucasian individuals in Russia who were aged about 6 to 95. This sample was taken from a study of blood T cells in healthy people across ages. Study context: About one barcoded beta molecule per two T cells was captured by template switching. Study-level results: Diversity figures based on one million T cells were deemed too low.

Primed by a sample-barcoded 5' primer and a J-beta primer mix, a second PCR proceeded for about 7 to 12 cycles. Every cDNA molecule bore a tag from a template-switch adaptor containing 12 random nucleotides. TCRdb re-called the 5' RACE reads with MiXCR, one entry per CDR3 protein. The sample consists of roughly 1.5 million distinct CDR3 sequences, approximately 43% of them appearing once. Germline-derived CDR1 and CDR2 are DFQATT and SNEGSKA (reference sequence). The CDR3 sequence is 12 residues long. The V and J ends lost 3 bases and 6 bases respectively, with 10 bases between them. The material sequenced was blood. This TCR came from a woman aged 18-29 years in good health. The chain joins TRBV20-1 to TRBJ2-3; no clear D. CDR3 residues: CSASADPDTQYF. Written as DNA, the CDR3 is TGCAGTGCTAGTGCTGACCCGGATACGCAGTATTTT.